This TCR beta chain was recorded in a study of shared clonotypes between healthy human individuals. This CDR3 has 14 amino acids. Generated by immunoSEQ multiplex PCR, the TCRdb table keeps only in-frame clones and is missing some. Seen here are some 2 million clones, 85% to 95% observed once, and the top ten hold 0.13%. The sequence derives from a man younger than 30 in good health. The genes are TRBV21-1 and TRBJ1-5; the table assigns TRBD1, which was not confirmed against the DNA. TRBV21-1 is flagged as a pseudogene. The sequenced sample consisted of naive CD4+ T cells sorted from blood. Sample subset: CD45RA+ positively selected. The CDR3 region is CASSPPGHPEPQHF. DNA for the CDR3: TGTGCCAGCAGCCCCCCGGGACACCCAGAGCCCCAGCATTTT.